This TCR beta chain was observed in a study of blood T cell repertoires in COVID-19. The wider study: Samples representing acute and convalescent COVID-19 were sourced from the United States, Italy and Spain.

CDR3 size: 14 residues. V lost 2 bases, J lost 6 bases, and 6 bases stayed unmatched. The germline V gene has CDR1 SGHVS and CDR2 FQNEAQ. In the source study's methods: Amplification from reference gene primers served as the basis for estimated nucleated cell counts. The method was immunoSEQ multiplex PCR; TCRdb's version includes in-frame clones alone and lacks a portion of them. That table gives V, J and clone size, and the DNA gave D and trimming. The table records just under 80,000 clones, 88% of them present only once. The V call is TRBV7-8, the J call TRBJ1-1; TRBD1 aligns across 7 bases. Sequenced input: peripheral blood. This TCR was recovered from a human donor in a cohort sampled during active COVID-19. The CDR3 sequence: CASSLRDRASEAFF. The CDR3 DNA is TGTGCCAGCAGCTTACGTGACAGGGCCTCTGAAGCTTTCTTT.